A single sample gave rise to the 24 T cell receptor beta chains below, sequenced in a study of graft-versus-host responses after intestinal transplantation. What these receptors recognize is not known. TCRdb keeps only in-frame clones here, not all; method: immunoSEQ multiplex PCR. The sample lists approximately 110,000 clones, around 94% occurring once. The sequences come from unstimulated CD4+ T cells sorted from spleen or lymph node cells, collected before transplant. The receptors derive from a human donor who was the organ donor for an intestinal transplant.

This chain connects TRBV5-6 to TRBJ2-7; 8 bases fit TRBD2. The trim removed 2 bases at V and 0 bases at J, leaving 4 bases unmatched. Germline V gene data show CDR1 as SGHDT and CDR2 as YYEEEE. The CDR3 loop spans 15 amino acids. Here the CDR3 reads CASSLYGRGSYEQYF. CDR3 sequence (DNA): TGTGCCAGCAGCTTATACGGGAGGGGCTCCTACGAGCAGTACTTC. Filled out from reference TRBV5-6 and TRBJ2-7, the complete variable domain reads DAGVTQSPTHLIKTRGQQVTLRCSPKSGHDTVSWYQQALGQGPQFIFQYYEEEERQRGNFPDRFSGHQFPNYSSELNVNALLLGDSALYLCASSLYGRGSYEQYFGPGTRLTVT.

This chain connects TRBV7-9 to TRBJ1-4; a possible D gene is TRBD1 (5 bases). This CDR3 region has 13 residues. Germline lookup yields CDR1 SEHNR and CDR2 FQNEAQ (reference sequence). Trimming took 8 bases from V and 7 from J, leaving 14 bases between them. CDR3 in DNA: TGTGCCAGCCGCAAGGGAGGGGCTGAAAAACTGTTTTTT. It codes for CASRKGGAEKLFF.

The chain uses TRBV11-3 and TRBJ2-1, with TRBD2 identical over 11 bases. The CDR3 loop spans 15 amino acids. Per the germline V gene, CDR1 is SGHNT and CDR2 is YENEEA. The junction had 4 bases not matched to a gene; V was cut back by 4 bases and J by 5 bases. The CDR3 reads CASSSPTSGNNEQFF. DNA for the CDR3: TGTGCCAGCAGCTCCCCGACTAGCGGGAACAATGAGCAGTTCTTC.

CDR3 loop: CSVGQGPRETQYF. CDR3 DNA: TGCAGCGTTGGACAGGGACCACGGGAGACCCAGTACTTC. The chain couples TRBV29-1 to TRBJ2-5; 7 nucleotides agree with TRBD1. CDR3 length equals 13 residues. The V and J ends lost 4 bases and 5 bases, in that order; junction bases with no gene match: 7. Germline lookup yields CDR1 SQVTM and CDR2 ANQGSEA.

V is TRBV5-5 and J is TRBJ2-3; either TRBD1 or TRBD2 may fit D (5 bases each). The CDR3 spans 14 residues. The V and J ends lost 0 bases and 4 bases respectively, with 9 bases between them. Looked up from germline, CDR1 is SGHKS and CDR2 is YYEKEE (reference sequence). The CDR3 reads CASSLGGDPDTQYF. DNA of the CDR3: TGTGCCAGCAGCTTGGGAGGGGACCCAGATACGCAGTATTTT.

The chain combines TRBV6-1 with TRBJ1-2; D possibly corresponds to TRBD1 (6 bases). V was trimmed by 5 bases and J by 6 bases, leaving 19 bases between them. Germline CDR1 reads MNHNS; CDR2 reads SASEGT. The CDR3 contains 15 residues. The DNA for the CDR3 is TGTGCCAGCAGTATATTGGACAGCCTGCTAAATGGCTACACCTTC. Amino acids: CASSILDSLLNGYTF.

This clone was seen once. V is TRBV2 and J is TRBJ1-1; tentative D call: TRBD1 (5 bases). The V and J ends lost 6 bases and 5 bases respectively, with 13 bases between them. CDR3 length equals 13 residues. Germline values: CDR1 SNHLY, CDR2 FYNNEI. DNA of the CDR3: TGTGCCAGCAGCTTACAGGTAGCGACTGAAGCTTTCTTT. Translated: CASSLQVATEAFF.

The chain has TRBV11-2 and TRBJ2-7; possibly TRBD1 for D (6 bases). This CDR3 has 16 residues. Trimming cost V 5 bases and J 0 bases, with 17 bases left between them. The germline CDR1 and CDR2 sequences are SGHAT and FQNNGV. The chain's CDR3 is CASSRIRGPHSYEQYF. CDR3 sequence (DNA): TGTGCCAGCAGCCGAATCAGGGGACCCCACTCCTACGAGCAGTACTTC.

This rearrangement joins TRBV2 to TRBJ2-7, with D perhaps TRBD2 (5 bases). Germline assignment: CDR1 SNHLY and CDR2 FYNNEI. The CDR3 loop spans 14 amino acids. The ends were cut back, 6 bases at V and 1 base at J, with 13 bases in the middle. The CDR3 sequence is CASSRDPISYEQYF. CDR3 coding DNA: TGTGCCAGCAGCCGGGATCCTATTTCCTACGAGCAGTACTTC.

The V gene is TRBV11-2, the J gene TRBJ2-3; D remains unclear. Trimming stripped 5 bases from V and 0 bases from J, with 15 bases between. The germline V gene has CDR1 SGHAT and CDR2 FQNNGV. This CDR3 has 16 residues. The CDR3 nucleotides are TGTGCCAGCAGCCCCTTCTTGGGCTCTAGCACAGATACGCAGTATTTT. Its protein is CASSPFLGSSTDTQYF.

This clone was seen a few times. The V call is TRBV5-1, the J call TRBJ2-7; D not certain. V was shortened by 0 bases and J by 0 bases, with 7 bases between the two germline ends. CDR3 size: 14 residues. Germline CDR1 SGHRS, CDR2 YFSETQ. The CDR3 DNA reads as TGCGCCAGCAGCTTGGATTCGGCCTCCTACGAGCAGTACTTC. Its translation: CASSLDSASYEQYF.

J is TRBJ1-1 and V is TRBV5-1; D is unresolved. The V and J ends lost 5 bases and 3 bases respectively, with 8 bases between them. The CDR3 sequence is 12 residues long. Looked up from germline, CDR1 is SGHRS and CDR2 is YFSETQ. The CDR3 bases are TGCGCCAGCAGTCGGGAGGACACTGAAGCTTTCTTT. This encodes CASSREDTEAFF.

V is TRBV11-2 and J is TRBJ2-5, with TRBD1 matching 7 bases. V gave up 2 bases and J gave up 2 bases; unmatched junction bases: 2. Germline V gives CDR1 SGHAT, CDR2 FQNNGV. The CDR3 consists of 14 residues. In DNA form, the CDR3 reads TGTGCCAGCAGCTTAACGGGACAGCAAGAGACCCAGTACTTC. It encodes CASSLTGQQETQYF.

The chain is built from TRBV9 and TRBJ1-2; 7 bases fit TRBD1. Germline assignment: CDR1 SGDLS and CDR2 YYNGEE. CDR3 length: 17 residues. V trimming: 0 bases; J trimming: 1 base; junction bases outside the gene matches: 9. The CDR3 spells CASSVGGRQGDNYGYTF. The CDR3 DNA is TGTGCCAGCAGCGTAGGAGGTCGTCAGGGGGATAACTATGGCTACACCTTC.

The V call is TRBV14, the J call TRBJ2-1; possible D gene TRBD2, 5 bases. The germline V and J ends were trimmed by 0 bases and 8 bases, with 14 bases remaining between them. The CDR3 has 15 residues. Germline V lookup: CDR1 SGHDN, CDR2 FVKESK. CDR3 sequence: CASSQDGRLLHEQFF. The DNA of the CDR3 is TGTGCCAGCAGCCAAGACGGCAGACTACTGCATGAGCAGTTCTTC.

This sequence joins TRBV21-1 and TRBJ2-1; the table calls TRBD2, which could not be checked here. TRBV21-1 has pseudogene status. The CDR3 is 18 amino acids. For the CDR3, the DNA is TGTGCCAGCAGCGGTATCCTAGCGGGAGCCCAGAAAGGCAATGAGCAGTTCTTC. It is translated as CASSGILAGAQKGNEQFF.

The rearrangement uses TRBV21-1 and TRBJ2-5; TRBD1 is taken as the D call from the table, unchecked against the DNA. TRBV21-1 is a pseudogene. The CDR3 covers 14 residues. CDR3 nucleotides: TGTGCCAGCAACAGGGACAGGGAACAAGAGACCCAGTACTTC. Translation gives CASNRDREQETQYF.

This chain joins TRBV19 and TRBJ1-4; D is uncertain. Germline CDR1 and CDR2: LNHDA and SQIVND (reference sequence). Deletions cut 6 bases from V and 8 bases from J, with 16 bases between. The CDR3 has 14 amino acids. The DNA for the CDR3 is TGTGCCAGTAGCCGGACTGCTTTTTGGGAAAAACTGTTTTTT. As protein: CASSRTAFWEKLFF.

The chain has TRBV19 and TRBJ1-5; TRBD1 aligns across 7 bases. Germline CDR1 LNHDA, CDR2 SQIVND (reference sequence). This CDR3 contains 15 residues. The V and J ends lost 6 bases and 2 bases, in that order; junction bases with no gene match: 7. The CDR3 nucleotides are TGTGCCAGTAGACTACAGGGGCTTGGCAATCAGCCCCAGCATTTT. Encoded protein: CASRLQGLGNQPQHF.

CDR3 bases: TGTGCCAGCAGCACCGACAGGGGTCAGCCCCAGCATTTT. Encoded protein: CASSTDRGQPQHF. The rearrangement joins TRBV7-2 to TRBJ1-5; TRBD1 matches at 8 bases. J gave up 6 bases and V 5 bases, and 3 bases lay outside the gene matches. The CDR3 has 13 amino acids. Per germline, CDR1 SGHTA and CDR2 FQGNSA.

The chain employs TRBV5-1 and TRBJ1-2; no reliable D call. Germline V CDR1 and CDR2: SGHRS, YFSETQ. The ends were cut back, 5 bases at V and 0 bases at J, with 8 bases in the middle. This CDR3 comprises 13 residues. The CDR3 here is CASRSDANYGYTF. The DNA for the CDR3 is TGCGCCAGCAGGTCAGATGCTAACTATGGCTACACCTTC.

The chain uses TRBV27 and TRBJ1-2; D unclear. This CDR3 region has 15 residues. Germline CDR1 reads MNHEY; CDR2 reads SMNVEV (reference sequence). Trimming cost V 6 bases and J 4 bases, with 18 bases left between them. The CDR3 bases are TGTGCCAGCAGCCGCTCCGTAACTACCTTCTATGGCTACACCTTC. This encodes CASSRSVTTFYGYTF.

This clone was recorded only once. This chain links TRBV6-4 with TRBJ2-1; D uncertain. CDR1 is MRHNA and CDR2 is SNTAGT in the germline V gene. V was pared by 4 bases and J by 0 bases, with 13 bases between. The CDR3 has 16 residues. CDR3 DNA: TGTGCCAGCAGTGTGGTGGGTATGCCCTCCTACAATGAGCAGTTCTTC. Amino acid sequence: CASSVVGMPSYNEQFF.

The chain joins TRBV19 to TRBJ2-7, with a possible D match to TRBD2 (6 bases). The germline V gene has CDR1 LNHDA and CDR2 SQIVND (reference sequence). Trimming shortened V by 3 bases and J by 2 bases, and 14 bases separated the two germline ends. This CDR3 is 15 amino acids long. Here the CDR3 reads CASSIGGSGTYEQYF. DNA of the CDR3: TGTGCCAGTAGTATTGGCGGTAGCGGAACCTACGAGCAGTACTTC.